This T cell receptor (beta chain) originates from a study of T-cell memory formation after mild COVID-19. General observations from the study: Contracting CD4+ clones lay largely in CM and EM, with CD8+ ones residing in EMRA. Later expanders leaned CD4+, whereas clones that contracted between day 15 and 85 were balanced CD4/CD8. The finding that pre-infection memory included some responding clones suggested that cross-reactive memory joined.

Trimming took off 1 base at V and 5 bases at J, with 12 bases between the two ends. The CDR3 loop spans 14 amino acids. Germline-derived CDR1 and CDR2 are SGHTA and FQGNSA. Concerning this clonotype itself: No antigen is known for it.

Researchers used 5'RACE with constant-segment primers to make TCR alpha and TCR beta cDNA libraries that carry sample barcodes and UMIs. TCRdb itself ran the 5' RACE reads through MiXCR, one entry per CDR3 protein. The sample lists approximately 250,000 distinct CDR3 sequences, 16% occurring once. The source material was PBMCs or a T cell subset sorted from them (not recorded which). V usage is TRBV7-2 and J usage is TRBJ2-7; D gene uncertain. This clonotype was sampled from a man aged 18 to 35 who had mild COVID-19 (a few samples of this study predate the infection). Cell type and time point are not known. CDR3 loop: CASSLVSVRDEQYF. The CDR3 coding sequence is TGTGCCAGCAGCTTAGTTTCAGTTCGTGACGAGCAGTACTTC.